This TCR beta chain was captured by sequencing in a study of cytomegalovirus exposure and HLA in healthy donors. Study summary: There were about 85 million unique TCRs (from HLA-typed donors) in an early data release. General study results and limits: Analyses of presence/absence relied on an assumption of roughly uniform sequencing depth across donors. The authors later found TCR association rates varying by HLA locus, with DRB1 most and HLA-C fewest. The investigators catalogued some 150 TCR beta chains as cytomegalovirus-associated.

The CDR3 runs 16 residues. With 4 bases removed from V and 5 bases from J, the gap between germline ends came to 23 bases. Germline lookup yields CDR1 GTSNPN and CDR2 SVGIG (reference sequence). About this clone itself: What it recognizes is unknown.

A multiplex PCR was run with 60 Vbeta primers and 13 Jbeta primers. Method: immunoSEQ multiplex PCR; TCRdb's copy keeps in-frame clones and lacks some. Among some 150,000 clones listed, over 80% were seen once. The sequence came from a middle-aged man in good health and CMV-seronegative. Sequencing was carried out using PBMCs. This chain links TRBV30 with TRBJ1-2; perhaps TRBD1 as D (5 bases). The CDR3 sequence: CAWIPECGGMGYGYTF. DNA of the CDR3: TGTGCCTGGATTCCCGAATGCGGGGGGATGGGGTATGGCTACACCTTC. The whole variable domain, remainder taken from reference TRBV30 and TRBJ1-2, is SQTIHQWPATLVQPVGSPLSLECTVEGTSNPNLYWYRQAAGRGLQLLFYSVGIGQISSEVPQNLSASRPQDRQFILSSKKLLLSDSGFYLCAWIPECGGMGYGYTFGSGTRLTVV.